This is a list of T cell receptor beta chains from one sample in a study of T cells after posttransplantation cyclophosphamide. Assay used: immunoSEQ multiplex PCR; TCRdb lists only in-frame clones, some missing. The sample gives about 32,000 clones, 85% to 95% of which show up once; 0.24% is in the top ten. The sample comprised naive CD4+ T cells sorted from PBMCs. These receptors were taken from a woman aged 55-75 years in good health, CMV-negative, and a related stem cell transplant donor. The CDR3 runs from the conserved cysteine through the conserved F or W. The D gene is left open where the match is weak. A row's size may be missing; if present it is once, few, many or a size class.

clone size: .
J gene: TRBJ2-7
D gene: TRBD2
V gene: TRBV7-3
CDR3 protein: CASSPLGNSGLGGTEQYF
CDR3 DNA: TGTGCCAGCAGCCCCCTGGGTAATTCGGGACTAGGGGGGACCGAGCAGTACTTC

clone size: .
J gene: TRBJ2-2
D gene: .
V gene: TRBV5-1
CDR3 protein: CASSLARKGELFF
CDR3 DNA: TGCGCCAGCAGCTTGGCCAGGAAGGGGGAGCTGTTTTTT

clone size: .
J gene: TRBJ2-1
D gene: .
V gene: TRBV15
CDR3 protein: CATSRDRAYNEQFF
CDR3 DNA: TGTGCCACCAGCAGAGACAGGGCCTACAATGAGCAGTTCTTC

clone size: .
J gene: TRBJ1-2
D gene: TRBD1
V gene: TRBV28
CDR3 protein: CASSSPGQGTGYTF
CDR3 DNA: TGTGCCAGCAGTTCTCCGGGACAGGGGACTGGCTACACCTTC

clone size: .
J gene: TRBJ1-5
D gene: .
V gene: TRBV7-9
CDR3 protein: CASRGPNQPQHF
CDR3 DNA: TGTGCCAGCAGGGGGCCGAATCAGCCCCAGCATTTT

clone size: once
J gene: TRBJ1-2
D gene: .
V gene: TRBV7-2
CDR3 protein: CASSLRDPGVSGYTF
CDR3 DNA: TGTGCCAGCAGCTTAAGAGACCCAGGGGTTAGTGGCTACACCTTC

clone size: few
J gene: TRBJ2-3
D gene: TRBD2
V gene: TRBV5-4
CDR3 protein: CASGGAGDADTQYF
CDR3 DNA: TGTGCCAGCGGGGGAGCGGGAGACGCAGATACGCAGTATTTT

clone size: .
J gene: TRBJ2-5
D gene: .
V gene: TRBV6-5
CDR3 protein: CASSSGMVETQYF
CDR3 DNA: TGTGCCAGCAGTTCCGGGATGGTGGAGACCCAGTACTTC

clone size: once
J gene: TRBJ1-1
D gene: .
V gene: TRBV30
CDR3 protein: CAWSVRGSRGAFF
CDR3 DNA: TGTGCCTGGAGTGTAAGAGGGTCCCGGGGAGCTTTCTTT

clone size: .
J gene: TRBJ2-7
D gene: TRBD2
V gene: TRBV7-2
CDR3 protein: CASSWRLAGGRYEQYF
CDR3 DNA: TGTGCCAGCAGCTGGAGACTAGCGGGGGGGCGGTACGAGCAGTACTTC

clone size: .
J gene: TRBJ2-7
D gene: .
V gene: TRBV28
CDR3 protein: CASSLFGRGRGEQYF
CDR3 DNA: TGTGCCAGCAGTTTATTCGGCAGGGGCCGGGGCGAGCAGTACTTC

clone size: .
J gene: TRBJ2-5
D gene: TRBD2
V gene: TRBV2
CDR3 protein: CASSGISGRGETQYF
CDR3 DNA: TGTGCCAGCAGTGGAATTAGCGGGAGGGGGGAGACCCAGTACTTC

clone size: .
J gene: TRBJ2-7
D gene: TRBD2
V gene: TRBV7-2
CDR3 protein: CASAKQGLAEEQYF
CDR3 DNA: TGTGCCAGCGCGAAGCAGGGACTAGCGGAGGAGCAGTACTTC

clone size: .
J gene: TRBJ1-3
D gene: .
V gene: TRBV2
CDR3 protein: CASSGRDTAGNTIYF
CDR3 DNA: TGTGCCAGCAGCGGCAGGGACACGGCTGGAAACACCATATATTTT

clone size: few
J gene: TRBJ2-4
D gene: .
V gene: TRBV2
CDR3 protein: CASSEVPPRTVF
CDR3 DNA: TGTGCCAGCAGTGAAGTACCCCCCAGAACCGTCTTC

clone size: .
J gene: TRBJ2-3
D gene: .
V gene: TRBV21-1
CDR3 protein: CASSPRPGGAGTDTQYF
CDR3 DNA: TGTGCCAGCAGCCCCCGCCCGGGGGGCGCTGGCACAGATACGCAGTATTTT

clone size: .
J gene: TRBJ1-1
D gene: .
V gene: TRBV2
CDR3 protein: CASSEVRTTGEAFF
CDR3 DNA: TGTGCCAGCAGTGAAGTCCGCACGACGGGGGAAGCTTTCTTT

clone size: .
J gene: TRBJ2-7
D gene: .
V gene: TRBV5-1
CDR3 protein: CASSLDAGIPYEQYF
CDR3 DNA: TGCGCCAGCAGCTTGGATGCAGGGATACCCTACGAGCAGTACTTC

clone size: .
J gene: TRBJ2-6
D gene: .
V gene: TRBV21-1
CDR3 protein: CASTTLDSTGAYSGANVLTF
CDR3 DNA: TGTGCCAGCACCACCTTAGATTCGACAGGGGCCTACTCTGGGGCCAACGTCCTGACTTTC

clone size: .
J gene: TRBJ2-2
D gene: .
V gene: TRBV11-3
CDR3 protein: CASSPRAANTGELFF
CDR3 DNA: TGTGCCAGCAGCCCTAGAGCCGCGAACACCGGGGAGCTGTTTTTT

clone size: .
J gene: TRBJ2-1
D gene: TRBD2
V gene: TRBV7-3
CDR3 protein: CASSRGLAGNNEQFF
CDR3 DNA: TGTGCCAGCAGCCGCGGACTAGCGGGGAACAATGAGCAGTTCTTC

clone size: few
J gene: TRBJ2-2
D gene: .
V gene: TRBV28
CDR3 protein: CASSSDSLGTGELFF
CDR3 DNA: TGTGCCAGCAGTTCCGACAGTTTGGGCACCGGGGAGCTGTTTTTT

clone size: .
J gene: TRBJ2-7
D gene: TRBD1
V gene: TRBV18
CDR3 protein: CASSQLNMGQGGHEQYF
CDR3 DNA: TGTGCCAGCTCACAACTTAATATGGGACAGGGGGGCCACGAGCAGTACTTC

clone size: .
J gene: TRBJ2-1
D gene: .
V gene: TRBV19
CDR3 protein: CASSTTGPYAEQFF
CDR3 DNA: TGTGCCAGTAGTACAACGGGTCCCTATGCTGAGCAGTTCTTC

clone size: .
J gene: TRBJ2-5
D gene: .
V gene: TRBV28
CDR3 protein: CASSLLRREQYF
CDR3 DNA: TGTGCCAGCAGTTTACTGAGACGGGAGCAGTACTTC

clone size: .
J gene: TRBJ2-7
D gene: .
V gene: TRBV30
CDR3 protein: CAWSVRYSRGEQYF
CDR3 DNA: TGTGCCTGGAGTGTACGATACTCCAGAGGCGAGCAGTACTTC

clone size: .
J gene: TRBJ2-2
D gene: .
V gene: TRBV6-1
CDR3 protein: CALVGGLSTGELFF
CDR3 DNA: TGTGCCCTCGTCGGGGGTCTCAGTACCGGGGAGCTGTTTTTT

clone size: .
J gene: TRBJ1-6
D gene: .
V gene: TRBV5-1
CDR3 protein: CASSTEQGSSNSPLHF
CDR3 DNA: TGCGCCAGCAGCACTGAACAGGGCTCGAGTAATTCACCCCTCCACTTT

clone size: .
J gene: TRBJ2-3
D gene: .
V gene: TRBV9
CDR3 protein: CASSSWADFFTSTEAATQYF
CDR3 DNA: TGTGCCAGCAGTTCTTGGGCGGACTTCTTTACTAGCACAGAGGCAGCTACGCAGTATTTT

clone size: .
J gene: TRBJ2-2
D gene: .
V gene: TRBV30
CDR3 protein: CAWSVSRSSDTGELFF
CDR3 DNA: TGTGCCTGGAGTGTCTCGAGGAGTTCAGACACCGGGGAGCTGTTTTTT

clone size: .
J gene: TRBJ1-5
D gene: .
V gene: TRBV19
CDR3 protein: CASSRMLAGSSQPQHF
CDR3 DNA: TGTGCCAGTAGTAGAATGCTAGCAGGATCCTCTCAGCCCCAGCATTTT

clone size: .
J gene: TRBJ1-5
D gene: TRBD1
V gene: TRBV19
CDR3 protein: CASSTRPGQGRVPGQPQHF
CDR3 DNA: TGTGCCAGTAGTACCCGTCCGGGACAGGGAAGGGTGCCCGGTCAGCCCCAGCATTTT

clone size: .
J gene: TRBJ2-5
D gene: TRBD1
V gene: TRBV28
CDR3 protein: CASSFFPRSRGYQETQYF
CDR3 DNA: TGTGCCAGCAGTTTTTTCCCCAGGAGCAGGGGGTATCAAGAGACCCAGTACTTC

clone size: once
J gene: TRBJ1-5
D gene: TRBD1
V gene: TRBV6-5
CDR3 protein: CASRPGQNQPQHF
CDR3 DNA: TGTGCCAGCAGGCCGGGACAGAATCAGCCCCAGCATTTT

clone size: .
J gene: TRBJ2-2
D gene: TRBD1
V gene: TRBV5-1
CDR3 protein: CASSLAQGANLRANTGELFF
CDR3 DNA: TGCGCCAGCAGCTTGGCTCAGGGGGCAAATTTACGCGCGAACACCGGGGAGCTGTTTTTT

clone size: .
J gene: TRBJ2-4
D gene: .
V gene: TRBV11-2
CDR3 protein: CASNFGQRRRRNIQYF
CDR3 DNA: TGTGCCAGCAACTTCGGGCAGAGGAGGAGGAGAAACATTCAGTACTTC

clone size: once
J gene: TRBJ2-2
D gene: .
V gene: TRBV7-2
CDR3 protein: CASSLGYSTGELFF
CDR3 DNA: TGTGCCAGCAGCTTAGGTTATAGCACCGGGGAGCTGTTTTTT

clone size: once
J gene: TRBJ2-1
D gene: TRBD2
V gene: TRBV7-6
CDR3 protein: CASSLGSGRNEQFF
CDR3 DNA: TGTGCCAGCAGCTTAGGTAGCGGGAGAAATGAGCAGTTCTTC

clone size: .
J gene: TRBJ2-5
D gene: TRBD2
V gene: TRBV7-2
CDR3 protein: CASSSPGLAGGKETQYF
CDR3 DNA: TGTGCCAGCAGCTCCCCGGGACTAGCGGGGGGGAAAGAGACCCAGTACTTC

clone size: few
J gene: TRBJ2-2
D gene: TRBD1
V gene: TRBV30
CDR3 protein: CAWRSGQGWTGELFF
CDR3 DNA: TGTGCCTGGAGATCGGGACAGGGTTGGACCGGGGAGCTGTTTTTT

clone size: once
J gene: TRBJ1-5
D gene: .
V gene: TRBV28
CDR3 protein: CASSSQGRANQPQHF
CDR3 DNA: TGTGCCAGCAGTTCCCAGGGCAGGGCCAATCAGCCCCAGCATTTT

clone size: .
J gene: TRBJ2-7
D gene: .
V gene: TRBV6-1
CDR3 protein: CASHTGSTYEQYF
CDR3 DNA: TGTGCCAGCCATACAGGTTCGACCTACGAGCAGTACTTC

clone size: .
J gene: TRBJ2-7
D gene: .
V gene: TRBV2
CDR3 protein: CASNTGTTYEQYF
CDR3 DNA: TGTGCCAGCAACACAGGGACAACCTACGAGCAGTACTTC

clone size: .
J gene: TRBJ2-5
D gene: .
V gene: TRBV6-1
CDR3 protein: CASSEGGGRETQYF
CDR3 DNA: TGTGCCAGCAGCGAGGGGGGGGGTCGAGAGACCCAGTACTTC

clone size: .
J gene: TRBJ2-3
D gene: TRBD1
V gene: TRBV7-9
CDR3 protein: CASSLGSTGGTDTQYF
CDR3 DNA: TGTGCCAGCAGCTTAGGGTCGACAGGGGGGACAGATACGCAGTATTTT

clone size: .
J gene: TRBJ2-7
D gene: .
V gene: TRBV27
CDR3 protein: CASRPLGGHYEQYF
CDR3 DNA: TGTGCCAGCAGACCCTTGGGCGGACACTACGAGCAGTACTTC

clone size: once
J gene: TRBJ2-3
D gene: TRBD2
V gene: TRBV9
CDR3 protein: CASSVAASSGDTQYF
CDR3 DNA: TGTGCCAGCAGCGTAGCTGCTAGTAGCGGGGATACGCAGTATTTT

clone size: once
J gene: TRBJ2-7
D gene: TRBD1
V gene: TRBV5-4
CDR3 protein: CASRPGQDYEQYF
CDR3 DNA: TGTGCCAGCAGACCCGGACAGGACTACGAGCAGTACTTC

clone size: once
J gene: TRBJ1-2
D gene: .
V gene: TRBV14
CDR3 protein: CASSQSQDGGYTF
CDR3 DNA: TGTGCCAGCAGCCAGAGCCAGGATGGAGGCTACACCTTC

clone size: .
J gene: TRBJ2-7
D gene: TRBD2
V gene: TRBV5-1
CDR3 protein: CASRQAGGYEQYF
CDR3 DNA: TGCGCCTCGCGGCAAGCGGGAGGTTACGAGCAGTACTTC

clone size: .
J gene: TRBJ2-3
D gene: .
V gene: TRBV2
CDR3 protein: CASSVVGPGDTQYF
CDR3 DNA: TGTGCCAGCAGTGTAGTGGGTCCGGGAGATACGCAGTATTTT

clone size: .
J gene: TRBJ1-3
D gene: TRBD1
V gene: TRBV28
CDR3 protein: CASRKGAGGNTIYF
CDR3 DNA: TGTGCCAGCAGGAAGGGGGCGGGTGGAAACACCATATATTTT

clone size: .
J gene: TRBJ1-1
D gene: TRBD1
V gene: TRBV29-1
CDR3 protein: CSVASGTANTEAFF
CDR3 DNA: TGCAGCGTTGCCTCTGGGACAGCGAACACTGAAGCTTTCTTT

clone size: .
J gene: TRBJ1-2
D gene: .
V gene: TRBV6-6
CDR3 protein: CASSKGGTYGYTF
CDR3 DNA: TGTGCCAGCAGTAAAGGAGGGACCTATGGCTACACCTTC

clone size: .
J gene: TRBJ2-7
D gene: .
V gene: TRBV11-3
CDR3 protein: CASSLEGRSYEQYF
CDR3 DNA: TGTGCCAGCAGCTTAGAGGGGCGCTCCTACGAGCAGTACTTC

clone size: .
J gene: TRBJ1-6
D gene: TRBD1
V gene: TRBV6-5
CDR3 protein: CASRTGVNSPLHF
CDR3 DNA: TGTGCCAGCAGGACAGGGGTTAATTCACCCCTCCACTTT

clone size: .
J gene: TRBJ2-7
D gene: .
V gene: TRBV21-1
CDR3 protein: CSGTYEQYF
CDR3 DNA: TGTTCCGGGACCTACGAGCAGTACTTC